The source of this TCR beta chain is a study of T cell responses to AZD1222 COVID-19 vaccine. Sequencing was performed with immunoSEQ multiplex PCR; in TCRdb, only in-frame clones are kept and a portion is missing. This sample has 95,000 to 110,000 clones, with about 90% found just once. Second-dose intervals near 4 or 12 weeks were combined. Study-wide results and caveats: There were mostly white British donors and more females than males, and clonal diversity was possibly underestimated.

In the case of this clone: Its antigen is undetermined.

This receptor was taken from an adult who received the AZD1222 COVID-19 vaccine. Sequenced here: peripheral blood, sampled 28 days after the second AZD1222 dose.

CDR3 sequence reads: CASSYTGQNRSPLHF. The DNA for the CDR3 is TGTGCCAGCAGTTATACGGGACAGAATCGTTCACCCCTCCACTTT. The rearrangement joins TRBV6-2 or TRBV6-3 to TRBJ1-6, with 7 bases matching TRBD1. Germline CDR1 is MNHEY and CDR2 is SVGEGT. The CDR3 spans 15 residues. The V segment lost 3 bases and the J segment 9 bases; nucleotides outside the gene matches: 8.